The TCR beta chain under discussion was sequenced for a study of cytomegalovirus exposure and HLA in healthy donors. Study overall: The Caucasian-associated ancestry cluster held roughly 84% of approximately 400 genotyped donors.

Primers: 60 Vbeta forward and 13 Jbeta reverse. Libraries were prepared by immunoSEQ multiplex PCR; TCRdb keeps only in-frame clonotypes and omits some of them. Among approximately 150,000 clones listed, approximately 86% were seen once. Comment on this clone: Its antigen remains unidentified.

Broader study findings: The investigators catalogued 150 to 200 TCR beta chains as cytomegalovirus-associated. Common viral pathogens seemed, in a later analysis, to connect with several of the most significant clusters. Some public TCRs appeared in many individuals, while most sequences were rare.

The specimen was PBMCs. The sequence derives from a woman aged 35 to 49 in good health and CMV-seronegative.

The CDR3 spells CASSFPGRGYTF. CDR3 in DNA: TGTGCCAGCAGCTTTCCAGGGCGCGGCTACACCTTC. The chain carries TRBV7-9 and TRBJ1-2, with TRBD1 as a possible D gene (5 bases). V lost 3 bases, J lost 8 bases, and 10 bases lay in between. This CDR3 region has 12 residues. The germline CDR1 and CDR2 sequences are SEHNR and FQNEAQ (reference sequence).